This T cell receptor (beta chain) appears in the sequencing data of a study of cytomegalovirus exposure and HLA in healthy donors (dated by TCRdb to about 2017). For the study in its entirety: In an earlier analysis of under 750 of the donors, 276 Gb of sequence data and 100 million or so unique TCR beta sequences from about 179 million T cells were reported. Typing coverage differed by locus: A, B, C, DRB1 and DQB1 were typed in roughly 620-640 donors, DQA1 in approximately 520, DPA1 in some 570, and DPB1 in just under 490. An early release covering roughly 640 HLA-typed donors comprised approximately 300 gigabases of sequencing data and roughly 86 million unique TCR sequences. Among 350 to 400 genotyped donors of the cohort, an average of 235,054 unique TCR beta nucleotide sequences were sequenced per donor, around 20% of them non-productive. A later analysis re-analyzed previously published TCR beta repertoires from 500 to 700 donors and added high-resolution HLA genotyping to study TCR occurrence patterns. In a later genetic analysis, genome-wide SNP genotypes for about three fifths of the roughly 670 donors were used, and that subset was treated as a discovery cohort. The study profiled the T cell repertoires of fewer than 850 subjects by immunosequencing and related them to cytomegalovirus serostatus. Because of strong linkage in the cohort, roughly five DR-DQ haplotypes were treated as single units for association and clustering. The study aimed to test whether cataloging public T cell receptors could reveal signatures of past pathogen exposure. Of the approximately 370 genotyped donors, less than 85% were placed in the genetic ancestry cluster associated with self-reported Caucasian donors. A separate validation cohort of roughly 120 different subjects was used in addition to the 666-subject first cohort. To predict cytomegalovirus infection status, the study brought together high-throughput TCR immunosequencing, statistical association of individual TCRs with disease status, and machine learning. Every discovery cohort repertoire had been produced on one sequencing platform. Alongside the repertoire data, information on donor age, sex, ethnicity and CMV serostatus was compiled. In an earlier analysis of 550 to 700 of the donors, high-throughput TCR beta sequencing was used to judge whether each TCR beta V gene segment behaved as functional or pseudogenic. HLA typing included class I and class II loci at four-digit resolution. The later analysis used no new phenotypic data to find candidate immune exposures, relying instead on TCR beta sequences and their occurrence across donors. Overall study outcomes, separate from this receptor: A cluster of highly shared sequence variants was judged likely to represent a technical artifact of the sequencing pipeline. In a later analysis, TCR association rates were found to vary across HLA loci, with the most associated TCRs seen for DRB1 alleles and the fewest for HLA-C alleles. The authors suggested that the approach could potentially be generalized to other disease states and immunological phenotypes. According to a later analysis, parvovirus B19, influenza, CMV and Epstein-Barr virus appeared linked to several top co-occurrence clusters. For the cohort, immune exposure information was limited to CMV serostatus. In a later analysis, HLA-associated TCR beta chains were found to be more clonally expanded and to have lower generation probabilities than equally common non-associated chains. Presence/absence analyses assumed roughly uniform sequencing depth across donors, an assumption that may not hold. Specific HLA alleles were associated with 15,000 to 20,000 TCR beta sequences at a false discovery rate of 0.05 in a later analysis. An association between a missense DCLRE1C variant and V-gene and J-gene trimming of TCR beta chains was found in a later genetic analysis and replicated in an independent cohort. A few of the identified cytomegalovirus-associated TCR beta chains were confirmed in vitro to be specific for cytomegalovirus antigens. Because the 87-base-pair reads could not distinguish some IMGT-functional V segments, including TRBV6-2 and TRBV6-3, those segments were excluded. Because counts were too low, seventeen rarely observed V segments, including chromosome 9 orphons, were left out of the earlier analysis of some 640 of the donors. The classifier was reported to diagnose cytomegalovirus status with high specificity and sensitivity in both the original and validation cohorts. An earlier analysis of around 600 of the donors showed that most TCR beta V segments appeared in productive rearrangements either about 87% or about 30% of the time, which broadly matched IMGT annotations. According to a later genetic analysis, donors in an Asian-associated ancestry cluster had fewer N-insertions in productive TCRs than the approximately 650-donor mean. When HLA alleles, especially DR and DQ, strongly co-occurred, TCR associations were difficult to assign to individual alleles. Because some donors lacked HLA typing at each locus, the association tests relied only on the typed subset. In the study, 150 to 200 TCR beta chains were listed as associated with cytomegalovirus. Correlated functional status among segregating V segments might reflect linkage disequilibrium, but an unknown experimental factor could not be ruled out. Most CMV-associated TCR beta chains appeared to be HLA-restricted in a later analysis, and the HLA associations seemed to be driven largely by CMV exposure. Most TCR sequences were observed very rarely across donors, whereas some public TCRs were present in many individuals. In this cohort, only TCR beta chains were sequenced, and detectable features were limited by the absence of alpha or paired-chain data. A further reported finding was that TCR beta sequences accurately predicted the HLA-A and HLA-B alleles for most subjects in the first cohort.

The cohort comprised some 730 healthy bone marrow donors. At the time of sampling, every cohort member was nominally healthy, though immune exposures that went unrecorded were likely present. The donor was CMV seropositive and was included in the group of some 290 seropositive cohort members. Each donor provided a peripheral blood sample, and peripheral blood mononuclear cells were used for TCR beta sequencing. Genomic DNA extraction from the blood cell samples was performed with the Qiagen DNeasy Blood Extraction Kit. CDR1 is given as MNHEY and CDR2 as SVGAGI, both from the germline V gene. The CDR3 has 15 amino acids, counting the end cysteine and phenylalanine. Only the CDR3 portion is preserved as DNA: 45 bases, with reading frame beginning at the first base. Cut back by 0 bases and 3 bases, the V and J ends lie 9 bases apart. This clone was detected once. No antigen is known for it. No quality values exist for individual bases; no much larger clone is one base distant.

Library creation used the immunoSEQ multiplex PCR assay. For the multiplex PCR, a mixture combining 60 forward primers for TCR Vbeta segments and 13 reverse primers for TCR Jbeta segments was used. A multiplex PCR assay on genomic DNA amplified the CDR3 region of rearranged TCR beta genes. The amplified TCR beta libraries were sequenced on the Illumina HiSeq System as 87-base-pair reads. The paper's data handling went like this. A later analysis tallied tens of millions of unique TCR beta chains across the 700 or so repertoires, and 10 million to 11 million of those chains were shared by two or more donors. To remove PCR and sequencing errors, raw reads were error-corrected and collapsed into unique sequences using a nearest-neighbor algorithm that merged closely related sequences. V, D and J gene segments were assigned by aligning CDR3 sequences to IMGT reference sequences. Each retained sequence needed at least a six-nucleotide match to both a V gene segment and a J gene segment. A rearrangement was called productive if the CDR3 had no stop codons and remained in frame with V and J, and every other rearrangement was called non-productive. Following IMGT convention, CDR3 was defined as the stretch from the second conserved V-encoded cysteine to the conserved J-encoded phenylalanine. In an earlier analysis of 550 to 650 of the donors, sequences lacking an unambiguous match to a single V gene segment were excluded. An earlier analysis of 587 of the donors called V segments functional above 56.7% productive rearrangements and segregating when the between-donor standard deviation exceeded 5%. A statistical classification framework was built to diagnose cytomegalovirus status from the catalog of TCR beta chain sequences. In a later analysis, TCR nucleotide sequences were compared against IMGT/GENE-DB human TR gene sequences so that V and J genes could be assigned. In a later analysis, CDR3 sequences and most-parsimonious VDJ recombination scenarios were assigned using the TCRdist pipeline. A later analysis defined each TCR beta chain by its CDR3 amino acid sequence plus V-gene family, and excluded reads lacking a unique V-gene family. As a way to deal with suspected cross-contamination and a sequencing artifact, a later analysis dropped 500 to 700 nucleotide sequences that were highly shared and had low generation probability. A later analysis calculated a clonal expansion index for each public chain from normalized within-repertoire ranks of inferred template counts. Generation probabilities in a later analysis came from a VDJ recombination model fitted to out-of-frame rearrangements, and those results were checked against IGoR. In a later analysis, hypergeometric tests were used to score TCR-TCR, TCR-HLA and TCR-CMV co-occurrence, with a repertoire-size bias correction applied to TCR pairs. To estimate false discovery rates, a later analysis permuted the HLA or CMV assignments 20 times. In a later analysis, co-occurring TCRs were grouped with DBSCAN, and TCRdist sequence similarity was added when clustering was performed within HLA-allele-positive subsets. For co-occurrence clustering, repertoires with fewer than 30,000 or more than 120,000 public chains were excluded, along with several repertoires with anomalous nucleotide sharing. TCRdb obtained this table from immuneACCESS and retained in-frame rearrangements with V and J assigned. These tables miss some clones; where compared with another copy, unresolved V genes account for less than half of the shortfall, and the remainder is unexplained. V and J calls and clone size come straight from that table; D and trimming were deduced from the DNA. This sample comprises 200,000 to 300,000 clones, 82% of them detected only once. Approximately 5.3% of the sample is in the top ten clones.

Sequencing used PBMCs. The chain joins TRBV6-5 to TRBJ1-3; no D gene is confidently identified. The source is a woman between 40 and 50 years old in good health and CMV-seropositive. At the DNA level, the sequence is TGTGCCAGCAGTTACTCGATGCGGGTTGGAAACACCATATATTTT. It translates as CASSYSMRVGNTIYF.